This T cell receptor beta chain is from a study of blood T cell repertoires in COVID-19. As for the study in general: COVID-19 samples, acute and convalescent, were from the United States, Italy and Spain. In each case, the material was cDNA or gDNA derived from T cells, B-cell-depleted T cells, or PBMCs.

As originally analysed: Researchers report that nucleated cell counts were estimated from reference gene primer amplification. Sequencing was performed with immunoSEQ multiplex PCR; in TCRdb, only in-frame clones are kept and a portion is missing. From that table come the V and J calls and clone size; the DNA was used to work out D and trimming. This sample has approximately 120,000 clones, with 85% to 90% found just once. The germline V and J ends were trimmed by 6 bases and 3 bases, with 15 bases remaining between them. The CDR3 is 15 residues long. Germline lookup yields CDR1 LNHNV and CDR2 YYDKDF (reference sequence).

The origin of this receptor is a human donor in a cohort sampled during active COVID-19. This rearrangement joins TRBV15 to TRBJ1-5; D is possibly TRBD1 (6 bases). Input material: peripheral blood. CDR3 in DNA: TGTGCCACCAGTGGAGACCACAGGGTCAATCAGCCCCAGCATTTT. Its translation is CATSGDHRVNQPQHF.